Each of the 8 T cell receptor beta chains below was sequenced from the same sample in a study of T-cell memory formation after mild COVID-19. MiXCR, run by TCRdb on the 5' RACE reads, gives a single entry per CDR3 protein. The sample lists 270,000 or so distinct CDR3 sequences, about a sixth seen once, with roughly a fifth in the top ten. The specimen sequenced was PBMCs or a T cell subset sorted from them (not recorded which). These receptors all stem from a man aged 18 to 30 who had mild COVID-19 (a few samples of this study predate the infection). Cell type and time point are not known.

This clonotype has a single count. The V and J genes are TRBV20-1 and TRBJ1-5; D remains ambiguous. From germline, CDR1 is DFQATT and CDR2 SNEGSKA (reference sequence). This CDR3 has 12 residues. The V end was cut by 6 bases, the J end by 1 base, with 7 bases between. The chain's CDR3 is CSAGSSNQPQHF. DNA for the CDR3: TGCAGTGCCGGTTCAAGCAATCAGCCCCAGCATTTT.

The chain carries TRBV7-9 and TRBJ1-1, with 7 bases matching TRBD1. The CDR3 extends over 14 amino acids. The V gene's germline CDR1 is SEHNR and CDR2 FQNEAQ (reference sequence). V lost 4 bases, J lost 1 base, and 3 bases stayed unmatched. The CDR3 here is CASSSGQANTEAFF. Written as DNA, the CDR3 is TGTGCCAGCAGCTCCGGACAGGCGAACACTGAAGCTTTCTTT.

This clonotype was seen a handful of times. The gene calls are TRBV7-2 and TRBJ1-5, with a weak D call TRBD1 (5 bases). The V end lost 2 bases, the J end lost 3 bases, and 11 bases lay between the germline ends. This CDR3 is 15 amino acids long. Germline assignment: CDR1 SGHTA and CDR2 FQGNSA. The CDR3 nucleotides are TGTGCCAGCAGCTTATGGGGGGGTCCCAATCAGCCCCAGCATTTT. It is translated as CASSLWGGPNQPQHF.

The chain recombines TRBV6-5 with TRBJ1-1; 9 positions match TRBD1. This CDR3 has 16 residues. V shed 5 bases, J shed 2 bases, and the junction held 9 bases outside the gene matches. Germline values: CDR1 MNHEY, CDR2 SVGAGI. CDR3 amino acids: CASSRETGGTNTEAFF. The CDR3 bases are TGTGCCAGCAGTAGAGAGACAGGGGGAACTAACACTGAAGCTTTCTTT.

Here the CDR3 DNA reads TGCAGCGTGGCCGGGACAGTGCAAGAGACCCAGTACTTC. Translating it yields CSVAGTVQETQYF. The rearrangement links TRBV29-1 to TRBJ2-5; 7 bases match TRBD1. Germline trimming cut 6 bases from V and 2 bases from J; bases unmatched to any gene: 6. Germline assignment: CDR1 SQVTM and CDR2 ANQGSEA. This CDR3 is 13 amino acids long.

This clonotype appeared a few times. The chain couples TRBV5-1 to TRBJ1-3, with D uncertain. The CDR3 is 15 residues long. Germline CDR1 and CDR2: SGHRS and YFSETQ. V lost 5 bases to trimming and J lost 0 bases, with 12 bases between them. DNA of the CDR3: TGCGCCAGCAGTTTCACCGGAAGCTCTGGAAACACCATATATTTT. It specifies CASSFTGSSGNTIYF.

In this sample, this clonotype turned up a few times. The rearrangement links TRBV20-1 to TRBJ2-3, with D perhaps matching TRBD1 or TRBD2 (6 bases each). The CDR3 is 14 residues long. Germline-derived CDR1 and CDR2 are DFQATT and SNEGSKA (reference sequence). Trimming took 6 bases from V and 2 from J, leaving 15 bases between them. CDR3 loop: CSATPGAHTDTQYF. The CDR3 nucleotides are TGCAGTGCGACCCCGGGGGCCCACACAGATACGCAGTATTTT.

V and J are TRBV7-8 and TRBJ1-2; 9 bases align to TRBD1. Germline CDR1 is SGHVS and CDR2 is FQNEAQ. The CDR3 totals 14 residues. V was clipped by 6 bases and J by 7 bases; unmatched bases: 9. In DNA form, the CDR3 reads TGTGCCAGCAGATCACCGGGACAGGGTGTTGGCTACACCTTC. Amino acid sequence: CASRSPGQGVGYTF.